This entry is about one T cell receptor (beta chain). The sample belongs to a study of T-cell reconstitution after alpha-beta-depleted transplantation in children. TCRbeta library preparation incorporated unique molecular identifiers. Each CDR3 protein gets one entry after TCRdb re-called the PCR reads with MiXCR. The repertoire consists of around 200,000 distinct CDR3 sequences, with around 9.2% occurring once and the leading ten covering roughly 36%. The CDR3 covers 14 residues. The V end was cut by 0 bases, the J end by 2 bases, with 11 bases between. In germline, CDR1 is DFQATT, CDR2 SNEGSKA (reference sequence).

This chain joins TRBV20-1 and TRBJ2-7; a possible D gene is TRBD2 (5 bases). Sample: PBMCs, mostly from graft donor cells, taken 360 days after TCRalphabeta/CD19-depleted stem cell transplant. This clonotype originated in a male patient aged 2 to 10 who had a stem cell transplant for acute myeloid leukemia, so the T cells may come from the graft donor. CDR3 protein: CSARDRGSTYEQYF. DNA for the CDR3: TGCAGTGCTAGAGACCGCGGGTCGACCTACGAGCAGTACTTC.